One sample yielded the 25 T cell receptor beta chains listed below, sequenced in a study of T cells in Graves' hyperthyroidism and ophthalmopathy. RNA transcripts were the template for amplifying TCR beta CDR3 regions. HTBI primers drove first-round RT-PCR of the TCR CDR3. TCRdb independently ran MiXCR on the multiplex PCR reads; one entry per CDR3 protein. The sample yields a few hundred thousand distinct CDR3 sequences, 15% seen once. Sequencing was performed on blood. Receptors originate from a woman younger than 45 with Graves' hyperthyroidism.

In its sample, this clonotype was seen many times. This chain uses TRBV5-1 with TRBJ2-7; TRBD2 aligns across 10 bases. V gave up 4 bases and J gave up 2 bases; unmatched junction bases: 3. The germline V gene has CDR1 SGHRS and CDR2 YFSETQ. The CDR3 contains 14 residues. The CDR3 region is CASSASGRTYEQYF. CDR3 in DNA: TGCGCCAGCAGCGCTAGCGGGAGAACCTACGAGCAGTACTTC.

This rearrangement joins TRBV7-2 to TRBJ1-6; 8 bases match TRBD1. The CDR3 length is 16 residues. Germline V gene lookup returns CDR1 SGHTA and CDR2 FQGNSA. With 5 bases clipped from V and 2 bases from J, the junction kept 5 bases outside the gene matches. The CDR3 spells CASSPDRGTYNSPLHF. The CDR3 bases are TGTGCCAGCAGCCCCGACAGGGGAACCTATAATTCACCCCTCCACTTT.

V gene TRBV28 combines with J gene TRBJ2-2, with TRBD2 as a possible D gene (6 bases). The V gene's germline CDR1 is MDHEN and CDR2 SYDVKM. V gave up 7 bases and J gave up 2 bases, with 14 bases separating them. CDR3 length: 15 residues. The CDR3 region is CASNPSGRNTGELFF. The CDR3 DNA follows: TGTGCCAGCAACCCGAGCGGGCGTAACACCGGGGAGCTGTTTTTT.

There are many counts of this clonotype. The V call is TRBV7-9, the J call TRBJ1-6; 8 positions agree with TRBD1. After removal of 5 bases from V and 10 bases from J, the junction contained 10 bases not matched to a gene. CDR3 size: 15 residues. CDR1 and CDR2 from the germline V gene are SEHNR and FQNEAQ (reference sequence). The CDR3 nucleotides read TGTGCCAGCAGCGCAACTGGACAGGGTCGATCACCCCTCCACTTT. It yields the protein CASSATGQGRSPLHF.

This clonotype was detected many times. The genes are TRBV28 and TRBJ2-1, with TRBD1 matching 10 bases. This CDR3 has 14 amino acids. CDR1 is MDHEN and CDR2 is SYDVKM in the germline V gene. V dropped 2 bases and J dropped 7; count of bases not matched to a gene: 2. The CDR3 here is CASSLMGQGNEQFF. CDR3 nucleotides: TGTGCCAGCAGTTTAATGGGACAGGGGAATGAGCAGTTCTTC.

This clonotype was counted many times. The chain links TRBV15 to TRBJ1-2, with TRBD1 matching over 8 bases. CDR3 size: 14 residues. V gave up 3 bases and J gave up 7 bases; unmatched junction bases: 7. The V gene's germline CDR1 is LNHNV and CDR2 YYDKDF (reference sequence). CDR3 protein: CATSSPDRVFGYTF. The CDR3, as DNA: TGTGCCACCAGCAGTCCGGACAGGGTTTTTGGCTACACCTTC.

As for this clonotype: A much more abundant neighbour one base away suggests this may be a read error. The V gene is TRBV18, the J gene TRBJ2-7, with D possibly matching TRBD1 (5 bases). The CDR3 is 12 residues long. CDR1 is KGHSH, CDR2 LQKENI, per germline. CDR3 bases: TGTGTCAGCTCAGCGAGACAGATGCAGCAGTACTTC. Its translation is CVSSARQMQQYF.

This clonotype was observed at least ten times. The chain combines TRBV3-1 with TRBJ2-2; D may be TRBD2 (7 bases). The V end was cut by 0 bases, the J end by 5 bases, with 22 bases between. The V gene's germline CDR1 is LGHDT and CDR2 YNNKEL (reference sequence). There are 19 residues in the CDR3. In nucleotides, the CDR3 is TGTGCCAGCAGCCAAGATCAAAGGACCGGGGGGCTATGGACCGGGGAGCTGTTTTTT. This translates into CASSQDQRTGGLWTGELFF. The complete variable domain, with remaining parts taken from reference TRBV3-1 and TRBJ2-2, reads DTAVSQTPKYLVTQMGNDKSIKCEQNLGHDTMYWYKQDSKKFLKIMFSYNNKELIINETVPNRFSPKSPDKAHLNLHINSLELGDSAVYFCASSQDQRTGGLWTGELFFGEGSRLTVL.

This clonotype was seen many times. The chain's CDR3 is CASSPRGSGNTIYF. The CDR3 nucleotides are TGTGCCAGCTCACCGCGGGGGTCTGGAAACACCATATATTTT. The genes are TRBV18 and TRBJ1-3, with TRBD1 as a possible D gene (5 bases). V was trimmed by 3 bases and J by 1 base, leaving 7 bases between them. The CDR3 has 14 amino acids. The germline CDR1 and CDR2 sequences are KGHSH and LQKENI.

The V gene is TRBV30, the J gene TRBJ2-4, with D tentatively TRBD1 (6 bases). The CDR3 has 13 residues. Germline-derived CDR1 and CDR2 are GTSNPN and SVGIG (reference sequence). V was trimmed by 3 bases and J by 5 bases, leaving 11 bases between them. The CDR3 reads CAWRQGWENIQYF. CDR3 DNA: TGTGCCTGGAGGCAGGGGTGGGAAAACATTCAGTACTTC.

This clonotype was found many times. The chain has TRBV10-2 and TRBJ2-7; TRBD1 might be the D (5 bases). Trimming removed 7 bases from V and 3 bases from J, with 7 bases in between. In germline, CDR1 is WSHSY, CDR2 SAAADI. The CDR3 has 11 amino acids. The DNA for the CDR3 is TGCGCCAGCAACCAGGGCTACGAGCAGTACTTC. This gives the protein CASNQGYEQYF.

This sequence joins TRBV7-3 and TRBJ2-1; 12 bases align to TRBD2. With V trimmed by 4 bases and J by 4 bases, 17 bases remained unmatched. The germline CDR1 and CDR2 sequences are SGHTA and FQGTGA. This CDR3 is built from 20 residues. CDR3 amino acids: CASSSHPTSGRLGWYNEQFF. The CDR3 DNA reads as TGTGCCAGCAGCTCGCACCCCACTAGCGGGAGGCTCGGGTGGTACAATGAGCAGTTCTTC.

In regard to this clonotype: A much larger clone is a single base away; this may be a read error. The chain couples TRBV12-3 or TRBV12-4 to TRBJ2-5; 7 nucleotides match TRBD2. V lost 4 bases, J lost 5 bases, and 7 bases stayed unmatched. CDR3 length: 14 amino acids. CDR3 residues: CASSWRGYEETQYF. CDR3 nucleotide sequence: TGTGCCAGCAGTTGGCGGGGGTATGAGGAGACCCAGTACTTC.

CDR3 in DNA: TGTGCCAGCAGCCCCACACTTAGCAATCAGCCCCAGCATTTT. It is translated as CASSPTLSNQPQHF. This rearrangement joins TRBV4-2 to TRBJ1-5; D is unclear. Germline CDR1 LGHNA, CDR2 YNFKEQ. The CDR3 runs 14 residues. V lost 4 bases and J lost 0, with 7 bases in between.

On this clonotype: At one of its ends the junction is not consistent with the germline gene, which may arise from a read error. The rearrangement joins TRBV28 to TRBJ1-3; D gene ambiguous. This CDR3 is 16 amino acids long. Germline lookup yields CDR1 MDHEN and CDR2 SYDVKM. The CDR3 spells CASRGGEATSTNTKYF. The DNA for the CDR3 is TGTGCCAGCAGGGGAGGAGAGGCAACCTCTACAAACACCAAATATTTT.

CDR3: CAIEPSAPYEQYF. The CDR3 nucleotides read TGTGCCATTGAGCCTAGCGCTCCCTACGAGCAGTACTTC. The J gene is TRBJ2-7, the V gene TRBV7-9; D is possibly TRBD2 (6 bases). The V gene's germline CDR1 is SEHNR and CDR2 FQNEAQ (reference sequence). The CDR3 runs to 13 residues. Trimming shortened V by 10 bases and J by 2 bases, and 15 bases separated the two germline ends. The variable domain in full, with the rest retrieved from reference TRBV7-9 and TRBJ2-7, is DTGVSQNPRHKITKRGQNVTFRCDPISEHNRLYWYRQTLGQGPEFLTYFQNEAQLEKSRLLSDRFSAERPKGSFSTLEIQRTEQGDSAMYLCAIEPSAPYEQYFGPGTRLTVT.

This clonotype showed up many times. The chain combines TRBV6-1 with TRBJ1-1, with 8 bases that match TRBD1. V lost 0 bases and J lost 9; bases outside the gene matches: 6. CDR3 length equals 14 residues. Germline CDR1 reads MNHNS; CDR2 reads SASEGT. For the CDR3, the DNA is TGTGCCAGCAGTGAAGCAAATCAGGGGGCCCAAGCTTTCTTT. This gives the protein CASSEANQGAQAFF.

This clonotype was counted at least ten times. This chain connects TRBV6-1 to TRBJ1-2; 11 bases match TRBD1. The CDR3 length is 13 residues. The germline gives CDR1 MNHNS, CDR2 SASEGT. Unmatched junction bases numbered 6, after V lost 8 bases and J lost 7 bases. The CDR3 is CASGQGARSGYTF. CDR3 nucleotides: TGTGCCAGCGGACAGGGGGCAAGATCTGGCTACACCTTC.

This clonotype has more than one count but fewer than ten. The chain links TRBV6-2 or TRBV6-3 to TRBJ2-7, with TRBD2 matching over 13 bases. Trimming cost V 0 bases and J 4 bases; bases outside gene matches: 0. Germline CDR1 reads MNHEY; CDR2 reads SVGEGT. The CDR3 consists of 15 residues. This CDR3 is CASSYSTSGGYEQYF. CDR3 nucleotide sequence: TGTGCCAGCAGTTACTCGACTAGCGGGGGGTACGAGCAGTACTTC.

CDR3 nucleotide sequence: TGTGCCAGCAGCCCTACACCGGTCCCCCGCGGAAACACCATATATTTT. Translation gives CASSPTPVPRGNTIYF. The chain recombines TRBV7-2 with TRBJ1-3; D is unresolved. The V gene's germline CDR1 is SGHTA and CDR2 FQGNSA. This CDR3 comprises 16 residues. Between the trimmed V and J ends, which lost 5 bases and 4 bases, there was a span of 18 bases.

The CDR3 loop is CASSQDQGLDYGYTF. The CDR3 bases are TGCGCCAGCAGCCAAGATCAGGGTTTGGACTATGGCTACACCTTC. V usage is TRBV4-1 and J usage is TRBJ1-2; D might be TRBD1 (5 bases). The CDR3 length is 15 residues. V shed 0 bases and J shed 3 bases, with 11 bases lying between them. Germline CDR1 and CDR2: MGHRA and YSYEKL.

A few counts support this clonotype. The rearrangement uses TRBV4-1 and TRBJ1-5; a possible D gene is TRBD1 (5 bases). CDR1 and CDR2 from the germline V gene are MGHRA and YSYEKL. V was pared by 3 bases and J by 0 bases, with 12 bases between. The CDR3 is 16 amino acids. CDR3 coding DNA: TGCGCCAGCAGCCAGGACATAACCCGTAGCAATCAGCCCCAGCATTTT. This codes for CASSQDITRSNQPQHF.

The chain employs TRBV5-1 and TRBJ2-7; 11 bases are a match to TRBD1. Trimming at V came to 4 bases and at J to 4 bases, leaving 10 bases not matched to a gene. CDR3 length equals 16 residues. Germline V gene lookup returns CDR1 SGHRS and CDR2 YFSETQ. This CDR3 reads CASSPETGQGAYEQYF. The CDR3 DNA is TGCGCCAGCAGCCCGGAGACCGGACAGGGGGCGTACGAGCAGTACTTC.

In its sample, this clonotype was seen many times. The J gene is TRBJ1-1, the V gene TRBV12-3 or TRBV12-4; 7 bases are shared with TRBD1. This CDR3 comprises 17 residues. Unmatched junction bases numbered 15, after V lost 6 bases and J lost 2 bases. CDR3 loop: CASRTPGQRRTNTEAFF. The CDR3 DNA reads as TGTGCCAGCAGGACTCCGGGACAGCGAAGAACCAACACTGAAGCTTTCTTT.

This clonotype was observed a handful of times. The chain employs TRBV5-1 and TRBJ1-1; a weak D match, TRBD1 (6 bases). Trimming pared 4 bases from V and 4 bases from J, leaving 14 bases between. Germline V CDR1 and CDR2: SGHRS, YFSETQ. CDR3 size: 14 residues. Written as DNA, the CDR3 is TGCGCCAGCAGCCTGGAGGGGGGGACCACTGAAGCTTTCTTT. Protein sequence: CASSLEGGTTEAFF.